Below, one T cell receptor beta chain is given with its context. Its target is not known. This sequence may be a read error, since a much larger clone differs from it by one base. A J-beta primer mix and a sample-barcoded 5' primer were used in a second PCR of about 6 to 12 cycles. Each of the samples gave a minimum of 2.5 million paired-end reads that contained CDR3. TCRdb re-analysed the 5' RACE reads in MiXCR, keeping a single row per CDR3 protein. The table includes 550,000 to 800,000 distinct CDR3 sequences, roughly 21% detected once. These data come from a study of blood T cells in healthy people across ages. Overall study findings and caveats: Both higher diversity and more naive CD4+ cells marked long-lived donors when set against aged donors. A roughly linear fall in TCR beta diversity per million T cells was seen with increasing age.

The TCR comes from a man between 65 and 85 years old in good health. The sample comprised blood.

CDR3 residues: CASSEVSAYEQHF. As DNA, the CDR3 is TGTGCCAGCAGTGAAGTCTCGGCTTACGAGCAGCACTTC. This rearrangement joins TRBV2 to TRBJ2-7; no definite D call. Germline CDR1 SNHLY, CDR2 FYNNEI. The CDR3 extends over 13 amino acids.